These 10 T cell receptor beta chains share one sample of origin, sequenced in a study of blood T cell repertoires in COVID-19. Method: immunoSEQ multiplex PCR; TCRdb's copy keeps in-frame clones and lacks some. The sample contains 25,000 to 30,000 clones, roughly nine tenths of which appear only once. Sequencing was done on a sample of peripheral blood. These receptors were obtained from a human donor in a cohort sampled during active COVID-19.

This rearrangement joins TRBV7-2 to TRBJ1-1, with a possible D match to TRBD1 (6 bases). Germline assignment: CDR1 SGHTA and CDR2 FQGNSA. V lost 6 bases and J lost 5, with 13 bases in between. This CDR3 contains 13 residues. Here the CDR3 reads CASSSQGRTEAFF. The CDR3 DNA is TGTGCCAGCAGTTCACAGGGAAGGACTGAAGCTTTCTTT.

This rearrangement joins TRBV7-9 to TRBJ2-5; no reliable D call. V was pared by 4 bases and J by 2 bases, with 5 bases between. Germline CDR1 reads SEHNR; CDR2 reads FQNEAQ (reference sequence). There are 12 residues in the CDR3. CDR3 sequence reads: CASSSGQETQYF. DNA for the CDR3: TGTGCCAGCAGCTCAGGTCAAGAGACCCAGTACTTC.

The CDR3 coding sequence is TGCGCCAGCAGCTCAGGGGGGCACGAGCAGTACTTC. This sequence encodes CASSSGGHEQYF. V usage is TRBV5-1 and J usage is TRBJ2-7; a possible D gene is TRBD1 (7 bases). The CDR3 is made up of 12 amino acids. The V end was cut by 3 bases, the J end by 5 bases, with 9 bases between. Germline V gene lookup returns CDR1 SGHRS and CDR2 YFSETQ. Filled out from reference TRBV5-1 and TRBJ2-7, the complete variable domain reads KAGVTQTPRYLIKTRGQQVTLSCSPISGHRSVSWYQQTPGQGLQFLFEYFSETQRNKGNFPGRFSGRQFSNSRSEMNVSTLELGDSALYLCASSSGGHEQYFGPGTRLTVT.

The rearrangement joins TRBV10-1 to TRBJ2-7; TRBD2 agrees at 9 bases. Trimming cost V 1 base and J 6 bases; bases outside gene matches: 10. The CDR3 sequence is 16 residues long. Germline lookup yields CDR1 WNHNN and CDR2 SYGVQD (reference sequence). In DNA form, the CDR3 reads TGCGCCAGCAGTGAGTGGAAGCGGGGGGCGAGGGGCGAGCAGTACTTC. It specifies CASSEWKRGARGEQYF.

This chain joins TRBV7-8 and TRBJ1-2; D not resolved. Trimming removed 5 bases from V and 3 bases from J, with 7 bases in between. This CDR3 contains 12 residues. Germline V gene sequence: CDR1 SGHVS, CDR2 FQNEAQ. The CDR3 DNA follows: TGTGCCAGCAGCGTCCGCGACTATGGCTACACCTTC. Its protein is CASSVRDYGYTF.

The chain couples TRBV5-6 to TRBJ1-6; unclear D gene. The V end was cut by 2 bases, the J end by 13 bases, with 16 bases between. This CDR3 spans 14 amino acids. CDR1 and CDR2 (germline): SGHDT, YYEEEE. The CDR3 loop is CASSLLFGEEPLHF. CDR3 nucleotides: TGTGCCAGCAGCTTACTTTTTGGAGAGGAGCCCCTCCACTTT.

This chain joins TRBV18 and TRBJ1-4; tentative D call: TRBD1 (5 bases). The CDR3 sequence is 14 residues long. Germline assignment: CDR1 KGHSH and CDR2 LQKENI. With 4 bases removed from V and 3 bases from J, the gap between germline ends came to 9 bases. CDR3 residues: CASSQGIANEKLFF. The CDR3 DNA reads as TGTGCCAGCTCACAGGGGATAGCTAATGAAAAACTGTTTTTT.

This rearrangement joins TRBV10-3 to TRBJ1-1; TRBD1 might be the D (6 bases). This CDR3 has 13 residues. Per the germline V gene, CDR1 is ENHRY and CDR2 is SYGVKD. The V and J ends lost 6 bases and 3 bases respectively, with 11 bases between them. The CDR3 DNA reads TGTGCCATCAGACAGGGATTTGACACTGAAGCTTTCTTT. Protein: CAIRQGFDTEAFF.

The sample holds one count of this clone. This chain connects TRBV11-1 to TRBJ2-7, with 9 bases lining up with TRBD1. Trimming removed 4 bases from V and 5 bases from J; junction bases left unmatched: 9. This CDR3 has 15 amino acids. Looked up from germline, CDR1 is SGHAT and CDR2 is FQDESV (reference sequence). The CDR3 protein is CASSSTGTGPDEQYF. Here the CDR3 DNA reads TGTGCCAGCAGCTCAACCGGGACAGGGCCTGACGAGCAGTACTTC.

DNA for the CDR3: TGCGCCAGCAGCTTGGACAGGGTCGGTCCGGGCGAGCAGTACTTC. Translation: CASSLDRVGPGEQYF. The V call is TRBV5-1, the J call TRBJ2-7; TRBD1 is a possible D gene (6 bases). The germline V and J ends were trimmed by 0 bases and 6 bases, with 16 bases remaining between them. Germline V gene data show CDR1 as SGHRS and CDR2 as YFSETQ. This CDR3 is 15 amino acids long.